Following are 14 T cell receptor beta chains from one sample sequenced in a study of T cells in Graves' hyperthyroidism and ophthalmopathy. TCR beta CDR3 regions were amplified from RNA. During a first-round RT-PCR of the TCR CDR3, the HTBI primer set was used. Each CDR3 protein gets one entry after TCRdb re-called the multiplex PCR reads with MiXCR. The table records 300,000 to 350,000 distinct CDR3 sequences, 16% of them present only once. Sequenced material: blood. These receptors were collected from a man under 40 with Graves' hyperthyroidism.

In the case of this clonotype: Being one base from a much bigger clone, this may be a read error. The V gene is TRBV5-1, the J gene TRBJ2-7; weak D call: TRBD2 (6 bases). CDR1 is SGHRS and CDR2 is YFSETQ in the germline V gene. The CDR3 totals 17 residues. Trimming left V 3 bases short and J 6 bases short, with 25 bases between. This CDR3 is CASSSAGPGEAWAEQYF. The DNA for the CDR3 is TGCGCCAGCAGCTCGGCGGGACCCGGGGAAGCGTGGGCCGAGCAGTACTTC.

This clonotype was found many times. The rearrangement links TRBV5-1 to TRBJ2-3, with unresolved D. The germline gives CDR1 SGHRS, CDR2 YFSETQ. V gave up 3 bases and J gave up 2 bases, with 10 bases separating them. The CDR3 is 14 residues long. The CDR3 nucleotides are TGCGCCAGCAGCTCCAACTATCACACAGATACGCAGTATTTT. Translating gives CASSSNYHTDTQYF.

This clonotype was recorded at least ten times. As DNA, the CDR3 is TGTGCCAGCAGTTTACTTGAGAACACTGAAGCTTTCTTT. It encodes CASSLLENTEAFF. This sequence joins TRBV12-3 or TRBV12-4 and TRBJ1-1; D call uncertain. The CDR3 is 13 residues long. Trimming removed 2 bases from V and 1 base from J, with 5 bases in between.

This rearrangement joins TRBV19 to TRBJ2-3, with 16 bases fitting TRBD2. The J segment lost 2 bases and the V segment lost 4 bases, leaving 9 bases of the junction unmatched. The germline gives CDR1 LNHDA, CDR2 SQIVND (reference sequence). The CDR3 extends over 19 amino acids. Here the CDR3 reads CASSTPPGLAGGNTDTQYF. CDR3 bases: TGTGCCAGTAGTACTCCCCCGGGACTAGCGGGAGGGAACACAGATACGCAGTATTTT.

The V and J genes are TRBV20-1 and TRBJ2-3; no firm D call. Trimming removed 1 base from V and 6 bases from J, with 11 bases in between. CDR3 length: 13 residues. The germline V gene encodes CDR1 DFQATT and CDR2 SNEGSKA (reference sequence). The CDR3 DNA is TGCAGTGCTAGAGTTAGGGCCGGGGATACGCAGTATTTT. It specifies CSARVRAGDTQYF.

The chain carries TRBV5-1 and TRBJ2-7; D may correspond to TRBD1 or TRBD2 (5 bases each). Germline V gene sequence: CDR1 SGHRS, CDR2 YFSETQ. The ends were cut back, 7 bases at V and 3 bases at J, with 14 bases in the middle. The CDR3 runs to 13 residues. Here the CDR3 DNA reads TGCGCCAGCCGAGGGGCCCCCGGCTACGAGCAGTACTTC. Residues: CASRGAPGYEQYF.

V usage is TRBV5-6 and J usage is TRBJ1-1, with D perhaps TRBD1 (5 bases). The CDR3 covers 11 residues. The V end lost 4 bases, the J end lost 10 bases, and 11 bases lay between the germline ends. Germline CDR1 reads SGHDT; CDR2 reads YYEEEE. CDR3 in amino acids: CASSLGLGAFF. CDR3 DNA sequence: TGTGCCAGCAGCCTGGGACTGGGAGCTTTCTTT.

This clonotype was picked up many times. The rearrangement joins TRBV6-2 or TRBV6-3 to TRBJ1-4; possible D gene TRBD1, 6 bases. Between the trimmed V and J ends, which lost 3 bases and 2 bases, there was a span of 10 bases. This CDR3 has 15 amino acids. CDR1 MNHEY and CDR2 SVGEGT come from the germline V gene. The CDR3 here is CASSYRRGTNEKLFF. The CDR3 region has the DNA TGTGCCAGCAGTTATCGGAGGGGGACTAATGAAAAACTGTTTTTT.

The V and J genes are TRBV7-6 and TRBJ1-5, with 7 nucleotides matching TRBD1. Germline CDR1 and CDR2: SGHVS and FNYEAQ. Trimming cost V 5 bases and J 5 bases; bases outside gene matches: 12. The CDR3 covers 16 residues. CDR3 region: CASSLNSRGFDQPQHF. The CDR3 DNA reads as TGTGCCAGCAGCCTGAACAGCAGGGGGTTTGATCAGCCCCAGCATTTT.

Many counts were recorded for this clonotype. V is TRBV2 and J is TRBJ1-1, with D hard to call. Between the trimmed V and J ends, which lost 6 bases and 5 bases, there was a span of 13 bases. Looked up from germline, CDR1 is SNHLY and CDR2 is FYNNEI. The CDR3 loop spans 13 amino acids. The CDR3 sequence is CASRDEIGTEAFF. CDR3 bases: TGTGCCAGCAGGGACGAGATCGGTACTGAAGCTTTCTTT.

V and J are TRBV29-1 and TRBJ1-3; D uncertain. The CDR3 consists of 12 residues. V lost 5 bases and J 1 base, leaving 6 bases between the germline ends. Germline CDR1 reads SQVTM; CDR2 reads ANQGSEA. The chain's CDR3 is CSVITSGNTIYF. The CDR3 bases are TGCAGCGTTATCACTTCTGGAAACACCATATATTTT.

As for this clonotype: A much more abundant neighbour one base away suggests this may be a read error. The chain carries TRBV5-1 and TRBJ1-6; D is possibly TRBD1 (5 bases). The germline CDR1 and CDR2 sequences are SGHRS and YFSETQ. CDR3 size: 14 residues. DNA of the CDR3: TGCGCCAGCTCGTCGGGGCAGGGAAATTCACCCCCCCACTTT. This gives the protein CASSSGQGNSPPHF.

This clonotype was seen a few times. The chain combines TRBV9 with TRBJ1-1; a weak D match, TRBD1 (6 bases). The germline V gene encodes CDR1 SGDLS and CDR2 YYNGEE. CDR3 length equals 14 residues. The germline V and J ends were trimmed by 4 bases and 6 bases, with 16 bases remaining between them. The DNA for the CDR3 is TGTGCCAGCAGCACGACAGGCGGGGGAGCTGAAGCTTTCTTT. Encoded protein: CASSTTGGGAEAFF. The variable domain in full, completed from reference TRBV9 and TRBJ1-1, reads DSGVTQTPKHLITATGQRVTLRCSPRSGDLSVYWYQQSLDQGLQFLIQYYNGEERAKGNILERFSAQQFPDLHSELNLSSLELGDSALYFCASSTTGGGAEAFFGQGTRLTVV.

This clonotype was seen at least ten times. CDR3 sequence: CASSSAPRGTQYF. The DNA of the CDR3 is TGTGCCAGCTCATCGGCCCCCAGAGGGACCCAGTACTTC. The chain joins TRBV18 to TRBJ2-5; D unresolved. The V gene's germline CDR1 is KGHSH and CDR2 LQKENI. V lost 5 bases and J lost 7, with 14 bases in between. The CDR3 is 13 residues long.